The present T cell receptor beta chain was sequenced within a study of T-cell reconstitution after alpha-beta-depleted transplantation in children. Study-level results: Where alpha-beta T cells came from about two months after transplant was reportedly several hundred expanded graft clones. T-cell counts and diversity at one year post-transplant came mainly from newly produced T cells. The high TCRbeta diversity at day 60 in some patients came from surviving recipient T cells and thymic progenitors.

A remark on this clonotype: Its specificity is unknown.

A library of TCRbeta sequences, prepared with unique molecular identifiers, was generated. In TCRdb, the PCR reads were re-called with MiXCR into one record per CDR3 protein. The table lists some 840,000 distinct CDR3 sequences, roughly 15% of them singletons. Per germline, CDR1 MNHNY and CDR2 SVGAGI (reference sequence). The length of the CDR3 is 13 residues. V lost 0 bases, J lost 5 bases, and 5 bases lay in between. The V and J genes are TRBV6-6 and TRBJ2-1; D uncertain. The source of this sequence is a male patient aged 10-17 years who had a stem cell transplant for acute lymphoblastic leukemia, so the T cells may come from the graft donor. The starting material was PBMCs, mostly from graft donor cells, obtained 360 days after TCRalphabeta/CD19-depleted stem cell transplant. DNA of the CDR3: TGTGCCAGCAGTTACTCGAAAAACAATGAGCAGTTCTTC. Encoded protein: CASSYSKNNEQFF.